This entry is about one T cell receptor (beta chain). Trimming took 6 bases from V and 5 from J, leaving 22 bases between them. The CDR3 contains 17 residues. Per the germline V gene, CDR1 is LGHNT and CDR2 is FRNRAP. The data belong to a study of cytomegalovirus exposure and HLA in healthy donors. The PCR used 60 Vbeta and 13 Jbeta primers. This table comes from immunoSEQ multiplex PCR, and its TCRdb copy is limited to in-frame clones, with some not included. The table records fewer than 250,000 clones, around 80% of them present only once. The TCR was taken from a boy between 2 and 10 years old in good health and CMV-seronegative. The specimen was PBMCs. The chain carries TRBV12-5 and TRBJ2-2; D is perhaps TRBD2 (5 bases). For the CDR3, the DNA is TGTGCTAGTGGAGCAGCGGACGTCCGAGGTATTACCGGGGAGCTGTTTTTT. Translation gives CASGAADVRGITGELFF.